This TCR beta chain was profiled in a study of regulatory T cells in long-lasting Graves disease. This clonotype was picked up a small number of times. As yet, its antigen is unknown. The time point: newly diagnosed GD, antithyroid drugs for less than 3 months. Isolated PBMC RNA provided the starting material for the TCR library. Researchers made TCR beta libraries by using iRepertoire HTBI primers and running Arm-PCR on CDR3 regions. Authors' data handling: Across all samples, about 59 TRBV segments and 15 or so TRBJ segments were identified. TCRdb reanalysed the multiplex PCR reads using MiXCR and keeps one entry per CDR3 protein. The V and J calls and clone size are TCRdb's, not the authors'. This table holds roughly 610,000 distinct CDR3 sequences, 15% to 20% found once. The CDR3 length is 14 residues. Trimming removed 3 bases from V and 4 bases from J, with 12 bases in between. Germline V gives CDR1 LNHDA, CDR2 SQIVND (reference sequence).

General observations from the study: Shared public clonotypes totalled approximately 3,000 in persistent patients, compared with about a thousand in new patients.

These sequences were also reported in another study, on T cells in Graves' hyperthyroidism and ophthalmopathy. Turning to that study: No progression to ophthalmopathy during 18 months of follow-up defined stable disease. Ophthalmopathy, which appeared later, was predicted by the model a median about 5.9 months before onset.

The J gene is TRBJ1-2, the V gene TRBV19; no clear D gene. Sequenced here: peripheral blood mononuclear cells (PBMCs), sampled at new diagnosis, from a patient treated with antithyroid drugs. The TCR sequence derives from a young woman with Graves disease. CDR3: CASSIGLRTYGYTF. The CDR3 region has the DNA TGTGCCAGTAGTATCGGGTTGCGTACCTATGGCTACACCTTC.